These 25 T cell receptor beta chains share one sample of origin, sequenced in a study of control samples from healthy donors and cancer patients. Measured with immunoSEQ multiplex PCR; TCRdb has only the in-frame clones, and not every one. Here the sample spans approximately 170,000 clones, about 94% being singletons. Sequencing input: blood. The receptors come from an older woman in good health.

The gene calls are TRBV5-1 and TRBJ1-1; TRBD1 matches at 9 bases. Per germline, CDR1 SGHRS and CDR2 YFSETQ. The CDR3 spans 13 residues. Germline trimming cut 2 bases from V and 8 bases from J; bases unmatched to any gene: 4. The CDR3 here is CASSFGTGPEAFF. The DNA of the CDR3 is TGCGCCAGCAGCTTTGGGACAGGGCCCGAAGCTTTCTTT.

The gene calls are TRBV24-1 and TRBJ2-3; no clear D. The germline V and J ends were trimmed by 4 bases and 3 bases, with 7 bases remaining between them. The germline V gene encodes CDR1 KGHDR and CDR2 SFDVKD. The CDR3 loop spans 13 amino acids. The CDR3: CATSDPTTDTQYF. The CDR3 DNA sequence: TGTGCCACCAGTGACCCGACAACAGATACGCAGTATTTT.

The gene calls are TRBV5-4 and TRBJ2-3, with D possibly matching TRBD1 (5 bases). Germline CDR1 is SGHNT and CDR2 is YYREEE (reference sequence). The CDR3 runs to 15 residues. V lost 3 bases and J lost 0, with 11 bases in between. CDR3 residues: CASSSTGFSTDTQYF. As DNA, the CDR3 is TGTGCCAGCAGCTCAACAGGATTTAGCACAGATACGCAGTATTTT.

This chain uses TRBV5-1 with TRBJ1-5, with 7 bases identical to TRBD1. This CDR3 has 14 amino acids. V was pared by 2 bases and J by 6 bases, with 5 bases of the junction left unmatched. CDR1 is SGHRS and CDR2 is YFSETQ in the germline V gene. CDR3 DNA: TGCGCCAGCAGCTTAACAGGGGACCTTCAGCCCCAGCATTTT. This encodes CASSLTGDLQPQHF.

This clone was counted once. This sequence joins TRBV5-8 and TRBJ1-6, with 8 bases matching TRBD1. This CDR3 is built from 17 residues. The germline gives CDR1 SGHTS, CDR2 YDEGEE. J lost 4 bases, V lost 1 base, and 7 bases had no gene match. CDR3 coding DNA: TGTGCCAGCAGCTTGTCTCGGGACAGGAGTTATAATTCACCCCTCCACTTT. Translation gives CASSLSRDRSYNSPLHF.

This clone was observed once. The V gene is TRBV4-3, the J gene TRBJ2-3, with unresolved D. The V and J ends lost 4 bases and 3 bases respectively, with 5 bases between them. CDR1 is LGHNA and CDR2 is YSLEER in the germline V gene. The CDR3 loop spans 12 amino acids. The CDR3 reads CASSLETDTQYF. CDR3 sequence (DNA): TGCGCCAGCAGCCTCGAGACAGATACGCAGTATTTT.

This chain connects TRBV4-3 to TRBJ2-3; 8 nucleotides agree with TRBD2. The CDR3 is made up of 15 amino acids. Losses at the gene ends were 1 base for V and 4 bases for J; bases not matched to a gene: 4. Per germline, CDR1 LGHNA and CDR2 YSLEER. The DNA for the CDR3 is TGCGCCAGCAGCCAAGCCGGGGGGGCGGCAGATACGCAGTATTTT. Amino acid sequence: CASSQAGGAADTQYF.

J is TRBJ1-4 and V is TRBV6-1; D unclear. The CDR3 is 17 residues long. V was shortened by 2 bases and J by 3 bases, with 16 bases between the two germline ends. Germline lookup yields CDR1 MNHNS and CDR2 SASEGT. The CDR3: CASSEPAARPANEKLFF. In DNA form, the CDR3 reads TGTGCCAGCAGTGAACCCGCCGCTAGACCGGCTAATGAAAAACTGTTTTTT.

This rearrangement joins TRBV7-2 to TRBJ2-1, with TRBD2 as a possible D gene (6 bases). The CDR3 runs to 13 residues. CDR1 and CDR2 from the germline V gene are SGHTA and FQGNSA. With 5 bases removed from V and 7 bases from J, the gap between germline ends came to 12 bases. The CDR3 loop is CASSDDGGNEQFF. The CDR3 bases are TGTGCCAGCAGCGACGACGGGGGTAATGAGCAGTTCTTC.

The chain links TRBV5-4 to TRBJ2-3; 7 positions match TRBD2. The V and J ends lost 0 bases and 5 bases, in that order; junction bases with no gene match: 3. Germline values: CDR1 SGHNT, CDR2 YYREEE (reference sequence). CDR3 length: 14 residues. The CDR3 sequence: CASSLVSGQDTQYF. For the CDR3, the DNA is TGTGCCAGCAGCTTGGTTAGCGGGCAAGATACGCAGTATTTT. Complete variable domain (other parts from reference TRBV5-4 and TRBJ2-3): ETGVTQSPTHLIKTRGQQVTLRCSSQSGHNTVSWYQQALGQGPQFIFQYYREEENGRGNFPPRFSGLQFPNYSSELNVNALELDDSALYLCASSLVSGQDTQYFGPGTRLTVL.

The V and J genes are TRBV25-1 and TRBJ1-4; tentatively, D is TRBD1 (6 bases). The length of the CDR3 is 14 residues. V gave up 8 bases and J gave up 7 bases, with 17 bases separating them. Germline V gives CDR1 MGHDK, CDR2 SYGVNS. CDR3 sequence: CASARGQPGEKLFF. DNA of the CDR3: TGTGCCAGCGCTAGAGGACAGCCAGGTGAAAAACTGTTTTTT.

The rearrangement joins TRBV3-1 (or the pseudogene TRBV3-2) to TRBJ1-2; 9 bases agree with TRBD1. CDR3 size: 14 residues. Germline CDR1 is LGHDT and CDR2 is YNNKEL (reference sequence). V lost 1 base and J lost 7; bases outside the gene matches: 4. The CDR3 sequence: CASSQATGGLGYTF. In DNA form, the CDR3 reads TGTGCCAGCAGCCAAGCGACAGGGGGTCTTGGCTACACCTTC.

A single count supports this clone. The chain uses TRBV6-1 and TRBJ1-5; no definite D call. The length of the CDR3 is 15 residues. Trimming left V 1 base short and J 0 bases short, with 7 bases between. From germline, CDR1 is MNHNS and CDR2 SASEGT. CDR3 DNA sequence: TGTGCCAGCAGTGAAGTTGGACTTAGCAATCAGCCCCAGCATTTT. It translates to CASSEVGLSNQPQHF.

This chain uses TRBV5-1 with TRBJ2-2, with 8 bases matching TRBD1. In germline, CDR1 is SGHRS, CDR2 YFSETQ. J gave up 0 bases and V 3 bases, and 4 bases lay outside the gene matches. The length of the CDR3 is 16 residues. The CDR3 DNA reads TGCGCCAGCAGCTCTGGGACAGGCTCGAACACCGGGGAGCTGTTTTTT. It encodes CASSSGTGSNTGELFF.

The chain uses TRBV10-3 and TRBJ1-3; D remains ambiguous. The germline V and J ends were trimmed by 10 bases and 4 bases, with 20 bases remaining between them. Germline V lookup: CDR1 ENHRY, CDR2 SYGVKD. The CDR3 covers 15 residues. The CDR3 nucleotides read TGTGCCACCACCCCGGAACCACACGGAGGAAACACCATATATTTT. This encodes CATTPEPHGGNTIYF.

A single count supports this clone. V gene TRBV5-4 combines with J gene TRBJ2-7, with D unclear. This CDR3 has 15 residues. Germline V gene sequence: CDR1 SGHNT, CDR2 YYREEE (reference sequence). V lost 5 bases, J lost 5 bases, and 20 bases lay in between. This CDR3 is CASRLLLQGPDEQYF. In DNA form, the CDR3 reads TGTGCCAGCAGGTTACTTTTACAAGGGCCTGACGAGCAGTACTTC.

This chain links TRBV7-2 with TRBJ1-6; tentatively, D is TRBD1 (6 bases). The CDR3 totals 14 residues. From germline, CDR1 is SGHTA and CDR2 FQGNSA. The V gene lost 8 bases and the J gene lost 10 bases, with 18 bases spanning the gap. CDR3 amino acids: CASRPLGGGSPLHF. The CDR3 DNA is TGTGCCAGCCGCCCTCTCGGGGGCGGATCACCCCTCCACTTT.

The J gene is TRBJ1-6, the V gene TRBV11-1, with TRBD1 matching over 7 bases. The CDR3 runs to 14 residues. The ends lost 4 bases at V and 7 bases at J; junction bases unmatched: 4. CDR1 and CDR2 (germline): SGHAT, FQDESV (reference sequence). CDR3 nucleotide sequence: TGTGCCAGCAGCTGGGGGACAGTGAATTCACCCCTCCACTTT. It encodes CASSWGTVNSPLHF.

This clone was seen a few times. The CDR3 DNA sequence: TGTGCCAGCACCACAGGGGGGGACATCACTGAAGCTTTCTTT. Its protein product is CASTTGGDITEAFF. V usage is TRBV6-5 and J usage is TRBJ1-1; 8 bases are a match to TRBD1. The CDR3 sequence is 14 residues long. Trimming removed 7 bases from V and 4 bases from J; junction bases left unmatched: 8. In germline, CDR1 is MNHEY, CDR2 SVGAGI.

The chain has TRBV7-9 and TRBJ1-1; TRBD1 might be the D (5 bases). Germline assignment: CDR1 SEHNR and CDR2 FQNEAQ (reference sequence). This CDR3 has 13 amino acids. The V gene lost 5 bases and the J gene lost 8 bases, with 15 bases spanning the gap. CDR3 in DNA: TGTGCCAGCAGCCTAGGATCAGGGACCGAAGCTTTCTTT. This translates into CASSLGSGTEAFF.

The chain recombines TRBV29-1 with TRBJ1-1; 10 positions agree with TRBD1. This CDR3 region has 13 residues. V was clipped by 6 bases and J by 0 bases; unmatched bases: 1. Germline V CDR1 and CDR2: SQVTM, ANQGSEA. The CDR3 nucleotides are TGCAGCGTAGGGACAGGGGTGAACACTGAAGCTTTCTTT. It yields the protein CSVGTGVNTEAFF.

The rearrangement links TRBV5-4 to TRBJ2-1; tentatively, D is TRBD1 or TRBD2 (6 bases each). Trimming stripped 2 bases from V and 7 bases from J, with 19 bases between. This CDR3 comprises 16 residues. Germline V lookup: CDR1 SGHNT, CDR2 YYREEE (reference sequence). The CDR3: CASSFGTGALMNEQFF. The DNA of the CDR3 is TGTGCCAGCAGCTTCGGTACGGGGGCGCTGATGAATGAGCAGTTCTTC.

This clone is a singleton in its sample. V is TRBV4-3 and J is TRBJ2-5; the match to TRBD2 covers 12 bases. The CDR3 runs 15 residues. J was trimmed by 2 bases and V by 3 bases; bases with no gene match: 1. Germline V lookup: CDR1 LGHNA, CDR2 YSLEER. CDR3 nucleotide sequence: TGCGCCAGCAGCCAGGGGACTAGCGGGCAAGAGACCCAGTACTTC. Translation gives CASSQGTSGQETQYF.

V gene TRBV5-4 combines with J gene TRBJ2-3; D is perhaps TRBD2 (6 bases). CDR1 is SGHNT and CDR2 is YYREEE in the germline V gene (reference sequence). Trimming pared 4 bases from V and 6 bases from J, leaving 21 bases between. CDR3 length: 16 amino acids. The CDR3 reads CASSPRGGFYRDTQYF. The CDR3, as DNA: TGTGCCAGCAGCCCCCGTGGGGGGTTCTACAGGGATACGCAGTATTTT.

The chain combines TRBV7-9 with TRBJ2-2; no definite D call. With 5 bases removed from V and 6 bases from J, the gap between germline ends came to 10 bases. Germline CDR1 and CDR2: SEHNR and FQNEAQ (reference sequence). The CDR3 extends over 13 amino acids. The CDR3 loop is CASSLESSGELFF. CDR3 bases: TGTGCCAGCAGCCTCGAGAGCTCCGGGGAGCTGTTTTTT.